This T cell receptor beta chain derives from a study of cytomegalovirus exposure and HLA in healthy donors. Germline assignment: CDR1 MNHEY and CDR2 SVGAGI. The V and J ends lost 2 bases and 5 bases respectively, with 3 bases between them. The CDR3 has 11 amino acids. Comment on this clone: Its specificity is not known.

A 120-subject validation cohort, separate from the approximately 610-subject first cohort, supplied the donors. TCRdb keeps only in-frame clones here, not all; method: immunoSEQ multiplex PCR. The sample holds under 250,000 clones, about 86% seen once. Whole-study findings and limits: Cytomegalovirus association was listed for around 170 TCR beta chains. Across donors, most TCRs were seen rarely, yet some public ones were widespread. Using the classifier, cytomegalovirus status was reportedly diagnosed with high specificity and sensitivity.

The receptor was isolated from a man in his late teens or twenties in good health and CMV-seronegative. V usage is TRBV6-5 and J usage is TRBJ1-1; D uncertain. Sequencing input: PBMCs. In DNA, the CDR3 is TGTGCCAGCAGTTACCTTACTGAAGCTTTCTTT. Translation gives CASSYLTEAFF.